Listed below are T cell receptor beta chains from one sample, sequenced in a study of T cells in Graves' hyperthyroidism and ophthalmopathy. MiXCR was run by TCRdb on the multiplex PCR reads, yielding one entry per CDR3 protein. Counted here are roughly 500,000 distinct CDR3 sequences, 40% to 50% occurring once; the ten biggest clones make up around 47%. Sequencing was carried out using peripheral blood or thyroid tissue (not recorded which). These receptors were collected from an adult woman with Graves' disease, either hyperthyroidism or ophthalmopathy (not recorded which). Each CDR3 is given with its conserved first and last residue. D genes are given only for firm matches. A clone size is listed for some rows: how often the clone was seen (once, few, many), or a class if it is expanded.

TGTGCCAGCAGCCCGGGGACCACTCGCCCCAATCAGCCCCAGCATTTT,CASSPGTTRPNQPQHF,TRBV7-2,many,TRBJ1-5,NA
TGTGCCATCAGCAACCGGGACAGGGCCTACGAGCAGTACTTC,CAISNRDRAYEQYF,TRBV10-3,NA,TRBJ2-7,TRBD1
NA,CAIRKTPGGEAFFGYTF,TRBV10-3,NA,TRBJ1-2,NA
TGTGCCATCAGTGATTGGGGCGGGAGGGCCACAGATACGCAGTATTTT,CAISDWGGRATDTQYF,TRBV10-3,NA,TRBJ2-3,TRBD2
TGTGCCAGCAGGCAGGGGCCCGGGGAGCTGTTTTTT,CASRQGPGELFF,TRBV3-1,NA,TRBJ2-2,NA
TGCGCCAGCGGGACAGGGCTGGTTAATTCACCCCTCCACTTT,CASGTGLVNSPLHF,TRBV5-1,NA,TRBJ1-6,TRBD1
TGCAGTGCTAGAGGAACGGGCTACGAGCAGTACTTC,CSARGTGYEQYF,TRBV20-1,many,TRBJ2-7,NA
TGTGCCAGCAGTCCGATCCGGACAGGGAGGAATGAAAAACTGTTTTTT,CASSPIRTGRNEKLFF,TRBV6-5,NA,TRBJ1-4,TRBD1
TGTGCCACCAGCAGAGAGTCGATGAGGGACGGCTACACCTTC,CATSRESMRDGYTF,TRBV15,many,TRBJ1-2,NA
TGCAGTGCATTAAGCCAGCGGGTTTTTCTTCGGGAGCAGTACTTC,CSALSQRVFLREQYF,TRBV20-1,NA,TRBJ2-7,NA
TGTGCCAGCAGTGGGATCCAGGTGGCCGTCGACGAGCAGTACTTC,CASSGIQVAVDEQYF,TRBV11-1,NA,TRBJ2-7,NA
TGTGCCTGGAGTCTATCGCTCAATCGGCCCCAGCATTTT,CAWSLSLNRPQHF,TRBV30,NA,TRBJ1-5,NA
TGCAGCGTTGAAGGGGGATACCAAGAGACCCAGTACTTC,CSVEGGYQETQYF,TRBV29-1,many,TRBJ2-5,NA